Listed below are T cell receptor beta chains from one sample, sequenced in a study of tissue T cells after allogeneic stem cell transplantation. Clones were read by immunoSEQ multiplex PCR, and TCRdb kept only the in-frame ones, dropping some. The sample has fewer than 30,000 clones, 73% seen once. Source: tissue from the ileum, taken at autopsy. The receptor source for this set is a female donor of 60 years or more with lung cancer. CDR3s include the opening cysteine and the closing phenylalanine or tryptophan. The order of the fields is V gene, J gene, D gene, clone size, CDR3 protein, CDR3 DNA. A D gene is named only where the DNA matches it firmly. The size entry is marked missing in some rows and otherwise reads once, few, many or a size class.

V gene: TRBV19
J gene: TRBJ2-1
D gene: TRBD1
clone size: .
CDR3 protein: CASRDRGIDEQFF
CDR3 DNA: TGTGCCAGTCGGGACAGGGGTATCGATGAGCAGTTCTTC

V gene: TRBV19
J gene: TRBJ1-5
D gene: TRBD1
clone size: .
CDR3 protein: CASRHRDRENQPQHF
CDR3 DNA: TGTGCCAGTAGGCACCGGGACAGAGAAAATCAGCCCCAGCATTTT

V gene: TRBV7-2
J gene: TRBJ1-4
D gene: .
clone size: few
CDR3 protein: CASSLMGFSQMGEKLFF
CDR3 DNA: TGTGCCAGCAGCTTGATGGGATTCTCCCAAATGGGAGAAAAACTGTTTTTT

V gene: TRBV6-2/TRBV6-3
J gene: TRBJ2-7
D gene: .
clone size: few
CDR3 protein: CASSSTRSYEQYF
CDR3 DNA: TGTGCCAGCAGTTCGACCCGCTCCTACGAGCAGTACTTC

V gene: TRBV24-1
J gene: TRBJ2-7
D gene: .
clone size: .
CDR3 protein: CATSGGSYEQYF
CDR3 DNA: TGTGCCACCAGTGGCGGTTCCTACGAGCAGTACTTC

V gene: TRBV7-2
J gene: TRBJ2-1
D gene: .
clone size: once
CDR3 protein: CASSLAYWVSSYNEQFF
CDR3 DNA: TGTGCCAGCAGCTTAGCTTACTGGGTGAGCTCCTACAATGAGCAGTTCTTC

V gene: TRBV7-9
J gene: TRBJ2-3
D gene: .
clone size: medium-sized
CDR3 protein: CASTITGGSLDTQYF
CDR3 DNA: TGTGCCAGCACCATTACTGGGGGGAGCTTGGATACGCAGTATTTT

V gene: TRBV30
J gene: TRBJ1-6
D gene: .
clone size: .
CDR3 protein: CAWSVGGFYTLHF
CDR3 DNA: TGTGCCTGGAGTGTAGGCGGGTTCTATACCCTCCACTTT

V gene: TRBV28
J gene: TRBJ1-2
D gene: .
clone size: .
CDR3 protein: CASSTMTFGYTF
CDR3 DNA: TGTGCCAGCAGTACCATGACTTTCGGCTACACCTTC

V gene: TRBV2
J gene: TRBJ2-1
D gene: .
clone size: once
CDR3 protein: CASSGPSNEQFF
CDR3 DNA: TGTGCCAGCAGTGGACCATCTAATGAGCAGTTCTTC

V gene: TRBV2
J gene: TRBJ1-5
D gene: .
clone size: .
CDR3 protein: CASSEEGLSNQPQHF
CDR3 DNA: TGTGCCAGCAGTGAAGAAGGGCTTAGCAATCAGCCCCAGCATTTT

V gene: TRBV5-1
J gene: TRBJ1-2
D gene: .
clone size: .
CDR3 protein: CASSLARSEETGYTF
CDR3 DNA: TGCGCCAGCAGCTTGGCCCGGAGTGAGGAAACTGGCTACACCTTC

V gene: TRBV11-2
J gene: TRBJ2-3
D gene: .
clone size: .
CDR3 protein: CASSLDEIWASSEDTQYF
CDR3 DNA: TGTGCCAGCAGCTTAGATGAGATTTGGGCTAGTTCGGAAGATACGCAGTATTTT

V gene: TRBV30
J gene: TRBJ2-7
D gene: TRBD1
clone size: .
CDR3 protein: CAWSKDRGFRSGEQYF
CDR3 DNA: TGTGCCTGGAGCAAAGACAGGGGCTTTAGATCTGGCGAGCAGTACTTC

V gene: TRBV5-1
J gene: TRBJ2-3
D gene: .
clone size: .
CDR3 protein: CASSPTDRNADTQYF
CDR3 DNA: TGCGCCAGCAGTCCGACAGACCGGAACGCAGATACGCAGTATTTT

V gene: TRBV7-3
J gene: TRBJ2-3
D gene: .
clone size: .
CDR3 protein: CASRRTRDHLPDTQYF
CDR3 DNA: TGTGCCAGCAGGCGTACCCGGGACCACCTTCCAGATACGCAGTATTTT

V gene: TRBV24-1
J gene: TRBJ1-3
D gene: .
clone size: .
CDR3 protein: CATSLLRGGNTIYF
CDR3 DNA: TGTGCCACCAGCCTACTTCGAGGGGGAAACACCATATATTTT

V gene: TRBV10-2
J gene: TRBJ2-7
D gene: .
clone size: .
CDR3 protein: CASRDTSAAYEQYF
CDR3 DNA: TGCGCCAGCAGGGATACTTCCGCTGCCTACGAGCAGTACTTC

V gene: TRBV5-4
J gene: TRBJ2-3
D gene: .
clone size: .
CDR3 protein: CASSLRGGGRTSTDTQYF
CDR3 DNA: TGTGCCAGCAGCTTGAGGGGGGGAGGCAGGACCAGCACAGATACGCAGTATTTT

V gene: TRBV15
J gene: TRBJ1-2
D gene: TRBD1
clone size: .
CDR3 protein: CAAGDRETYGYTF
CDR3 DNA: TGTGCCGCCGGGGACAGGGAGACCTATGGCTACACCTTC

V gene: TRBV7-3
J gene: TRBJ1-6
D gene: .
clone size: .
CDR3 protein: CASSLSGSSNNSPLHF
CDR3 DNA: TGTGCCAGCAGCTTAAGCGGGAGTAGTAATAATTCACCCCTCCACTTT

V gene: TRBV18
J gene: TRBJ1-3
D gene: .
clone size: .
CDR3 protein: CASSPASGSGNTIYF
CDR3 DNA: TGTGCCAGCTCACCGGCCAGTGGGTCTGGAAACACCATATATTTT

V gene: TRBV19
J gene: TRBJ1-1
D gene: TRBD1
clone size: few
CDR3 protein: CASSTSSRGDLAFF
CDR3 DNA: TGTGCCAGTAGTACGAGCAGCAGGGGGGACCTAGCTTTCTTT

V gene: TRBV2
J gene: TRBJ2-3
D gene: .
clone size: .
CDR3 protein: CASYSPFTDTQYF
CDR3 DNA: TGTGCCAGCTACAGTCCATTCACAGATACGCAGTATTTT

V gene: TRBV7-8
J gene: TRBJ2-7
D gene: .
clone size: .
CDR3 protein: CASSLLVGGGFYEQYF
CDR3 DNA: TGTGCCAGCAGCTTATTGGTCGGAGGGGGATTCTACGAGCAGTACTTC

V gene: TRBV29-1
J gene: TRBJ2-1
D gene: .
clone size: .
CDR3 protein: CSVELETGYYNEQFF
CDR3 DNA: TGCAGCGTTGAGCTCGAAACAGGGTACTACAATGAGCAGTTCTTC

V gene: TRBV5-1
J gene: TRBJ1-4
D gene: .
clone size: .
CDR3 protein: CASKSEGEKLFF
CDR3 DNA: TGCGCCAGCAAGTCCGAGGGGGAAAAACTGTTTTTT

V gene: TRBV6-5
J gene: TRBJ1-4
D gene: .
clone size: .
CDR3 protein: CASKMDGGRGILFF
CDR3 DNA: TGTGCCAGCAAAATGGACGGTGGAAGAGGAATACTGTTTTTT

V gene: TRBV18
J gene: TRBJ2-7
D gene: TRBD1
clone size: .
CDR3 protein: CASSPNKGGGFGEQYF
CDR3 DNA: TGTGCCAGCTCACCGAACAAAGGGGGCGGATTTGGAGAGCAGTACTTC

V gene: TRBV24-1
J gene: TRBJ1-1
D gene: .
clone size: .
CDR3 protein: CATSDFTQEAFF
CDR3 DNA: TGTGCCACCAGTGATTTTACCCAAGAAGCTTTCTTT

V gene: TRBV30
J gene: TRBJ2-1
D gene: .
clone size: .
CDR3 protein: CAWSVIYNEQFF
CDR3 DNA: TGTGCCTGGAGTGTAATTTACAATGAGCAGTTCTTC

V gene: TRBV6-2/TRBV6-3
J gene: TRBJ2-3
D gene: .
clone size: few
CDR3 protein: CASSYSSRKDTQYF
CDR3 DNA: TGTGCCAGCAGTTACTCTTCGAGGAAAGATACGCAGTATTTT

V gene: TRBV11-1
J gene: TRBJ1-1
D gene: .
clone size: .
CDR3 protein: CASSQQGFGTEAFF
CDR3 DNA: TGTGCCAGCAGCCAGCAGGGGTTCGGCACTGAAGCTTTCTTT

V gene: TRBV7-3
J gene: TRBJ1-6
D gene: .
clone size: .
CDR3 protein: CASSLSTSYNSPLHF
CDR3 DNA: TGTGCCAGCAGCCTCTCAACTTCCTATAATTCACCCCTCCACTTT

V gene: TRBV18
J gene: TRBJ1-5
D gene: .
clone size: .
CDR3 protein: CASSPGYMVNSNQPQHF
CDR3 DNA: TGTGCCAGCTCACCAGGATATATGGTTAATAGCAATCAGCCCCAGCATTTT

V gene: TRBV5-1
J gene: TRBJ2-7
D gene: TRBD2
clone size: few
CDR3 protein: CASRYTTGTSGTYEQYF
CDR3 DNA: TGCGCCAGCAGATATACTACCGGGACTAGCGGAACCTACGAGCAGTACTTC

V gene: TRBV7-2
J gene: TRBJ2-3
D gene: TRBD2
clone size: .
CDR3 protein: CASSLRRGTSGRGDTQYF
CDR3 DNA: TGTGCCAGCAGCTTAAGGCGGGGGACTAGCGGGAGGGGCGATACGCAGTATTTT

V gene: TRBV7-2
J gene: TRBJ2-2
D gene: .
clone size: .
CDR3 protein: CASSLAGGDGELFF
CDR3 DNA: TGTGCCAGCAGCTTAGCGGGGGGAGACGGGGAGCTGTTTTTT

V gene: TRBV19
J gene: TRBJ1-1
D gene: .
clone size: once
CDR3 protein: CASSISAQAHRDTEAFF
CDR3 DNA: TGTGCCAGTAGTATCTCCGCACAGGCTCATCGGGACACTGAAGCTTTCTTT

V gene: TRBV5-1
J gene: TRBJ2-2
D gene: .
clone size: .
CDR3 protein: CASSLAALANTGELFF
CDR3 DNA: TGCGCCAGCAGCTTGGCCGCATTAGCGAACACCGGGGAGCTGTTTTTT

V gene: TRBV5-1
J gene: TRBJ1-1
D gene: .
clone size: .
CDR3 protein: CASSLATTGSAEAFF
CDR3 DNA: TGCGCCAGCAGCTTGGCGACGACAGGTAGCGCTGAAGCTTTCTTT

V gene: TRBV27
J gene: TRBJ1-2
D gene: TRBD1
clone size: few
CDR3 protein: CASSSPTGTGLSSGYGYTF
CDR3 DNA: TGTGCCAGCAGTTCCCCCACCGGGACAGGGCTAAGCTCGGGCTATGGCTACACCTTC

V gene: TRBV30
J gene: TRBJ1-5
D gene: .
clone size: few
CDR3 protein: CAWSVLAGNQPQHF
CDR3 DNA: TGTGCCTGGAGTGTTCTGGCAGGTAATCAGCCCCAGCATTTT

V gene: TRBV11-3
J gene: TRBJ2-7
D gene: TRBD2
clone size: .
CDR3 protein: CASSWGGNEQYF
CDR3 DNA: TGTGCCAGCAGCTGGGGGGGAAACGAGCAGTACTTC

V gene: TRBV11-3
J gene: TRBJ2-7
D gene: .
clone size: .
CDR3 protein: CASSPFRAGTYEQYF
CDR3 DNA: TGTGCCAGCAGCCCTTTTCGGGCGGGAACCTACGAGCAGTACTTC

V gene: TRBV9
J gene: TRBJ2-2
D gene: TRBD1
clone size: once
CDR3 protein: CASSFRQGNTGELFF
CDR3 DNA: TGTGCCAGCAGCTTCCGACAGGGAAACACCGGGGAGCTGTTTTTT

V gene: TRBV19
J gene: TRBJ1-2
D gene: .
clone size: .
CDR3 protein: CASQKGRFAYGYTF
CDR3 DNA: TGTGCCAGTCAAAAGGGGAGGTTCGCTTATGGCTACACCTTC

V gene: TRBV28
J gene: TRBJ2-1
D gene: .
clone size: .
CDR3 protein: CASSRTVNNEQFF
CDR3 DNA: TGTGCCAGCAGTCGGACAGTTAACAATGAGCAGTTCTTC

V gene: TRBV7-8
J gene: TRBJ2-2
D gene: .
clone size: .
CDR3 protein: CASSRDHNTGELFF
CDR3 DNA: TGTGCCAGCAGTCGGGACCACAACACCGGGGAGCTGTTTTTT

V gene: TRBV4-2
J gene: TRBJ2-3
D gene: .
clone size: .
CDR3 protein: CASSQEFTRADTQYF
CDR3 DNA: TGTGCCAGCAGCCAAGAATTTACCCGGGCGGATACGCAGTATTTT

V gene: TRBV29-1
J gene: TRBJ2-1
D gene: .
clone size: once
CDR3 protein: CSVRRSIGLDEQFF
CDR3 DNA: TGCAGCGTCCGCCGGTCGATAGGGTTGGATGAGCAGTTCTTC

V gene: TRBV7-8
J gene: TRBJ1-5
D gene: .
clone size: few
CDR3 protein: CASSLKGTGNSNQPQHF
CDR3 DNA: TGTGCCAGCAGCCTCAAGGGGACGGGAAATAGCAATCAGCCCCAGCATTTT

V gene: TRBV7-3
J gene: TRBJ2-3
D gene: TRBD1
clone size: .
CDR3 protein: CASSFGTGRTDTQYF
CDR3 DNA: TGTGCCAGCAGCTTCGGGACAGGGAGGACAGATACGCAGTATTTT

V gene: TRBV5-1
J gene: TRBJ1-1
D gene: .
clone size: .
CDR3 protein: CASSFRGNTEAFF
CDR3 DNA: TGCGCCAGCAGCTTTAGAGGGAACACTGAAGCTTTCTTT

V gene: TRBV19
J gene: TRBJ2-3
D gene: TRBD2
clone size: .
CDR3 protein: CASSPRPGTRSDTQYF
CDR3 DNA: TGTGCCAGTAGTCCTAGACCCGGGACTAGATCAGATACGCAGTATTTT